The T cell receptor (beta chain) under discussion was sequenced for a study of T cells in Graves' hyperthyroidism and ophthalmopathy. TCR beta CDR3 region amplification was performed from RNA transcripts. The TCR CDR3 first-round RT-PCR relied on the HTBI primer set. TCRdb passed the multiplex PCR reads through MiXCR, listing each CDR3 protein once. The data contain some 500,000 distinct CDR3 sequences, under 15% of them singletons. In its sample, this clonotype was seen many times. Its specificity is unknown. CDR1 and CDR2 from the germline V gene are DFQATT and SNEGSKA (reference sequence). CDR3 length equals 16 residues. Trimming took off 5 bases at V and 4 bases at J, with 20 bases between the two ends. General observations from the study: Among clonotypes expanded in thyroid above 0.001, most were also found in blood. Model output signaled ophthalmopathy a median around 6.9 months ahead of onset.

Patients aged 18 to 65 had newly diagnosed hyperthyroidism lasting under 2 months. Pregnant or lactating patients were excluded, as were those with uncontrolled infection or other autoimmune disease. Material: blood. This TCR was sampled from a woman aged 18-30 years with Graves' hyperthyroidism. The V gene is TRBV20-1, the J gene TRBJ2-2, with D uncertain. Written as DNA, the CDR3 is TGCAGTGCTCGCCACCTCTGGGGTTGGGTCACCGGGGAGCTGTTTTTT. It specifies CSARHLWGWVTGELFF.